Below, 27 T cell receptor beta chains from the same sample are listed, as sequenced in a study of early T cells in non-severe SARS-CoV-2 infection. MiXCR, applied by TCRdb to the 5' RACE reads, yields one record per CDR3 protein. The repertoire consists of about 83,000 distinct CDR3 sequences, with more than 9% occurring once and the leading ten covering 8%. The source material was whole blood, sampled at baseline. The receptors shown here come from an adult who was a healthcare worker with PCR-confirmed SARS-CoV-2 infection or an uninfected control (not recorded which).

This clonotype has at least ten counts. The chain joins TRBV7-2 to TRBJ2-3, with D possibly matching TRBD1 (5 bases). Trimming took 1 base from V and 1 from J, leaving 9 bases between them. The germline V gene encodes CDR1 SGHTA and CDR2 FQGNSA. The CDR3 extends over 15 amino acids. In nucleotides, the CDR3 is TGTGCCAGCAGCTTAGGGGGCGGAGGCACAGATACGCAGTATTTT. Its translation: CASSLGGGGTDTQYF.

The chain carries TRBV30 and TRBJ2-7, with TRBD1 as a possible D gene (5 bases). The CDR3 runs 13 residues. The germline gives CDR1 GTSNPN, CDR2 SVGIG (reference sequence). V was pared by 3 bases and J by 1 base, with 10 bases between. Here the CDR3 DNA reads TGTGCCTGGAGACCGACAGCTTCCTACGAGCAGTACTTC. Amino acids: CAWRPTASYEQYF.

This clonotype showed up just a few times. The chain employs TRBV20-1 and TRBJ2-2; 7 bases line up with TRBD2. The CDR3 totals 14 residues. V was pared by 5 bases and J by 8 bases, with 11 bases of the junction left unmatched. CDR1 and CDR2 from the germline V gene are DFQATT and SNEGSKA (reference sequence). The CDR3 region has the DNA TGCAGTGCTGGGGTTGCGGGAGTAGCTGGGGAGCTGTTTTTT. Translated: CSAGVAGVAGELFF.

This chain uses TRBV25-1 with TRBJ1-4; 9 positions agree with TRBD1. J was trimmed by 6 bases and V by 5 bases; bases with no gene match: 7. Germline V lookup: CDR1 MGHDK, CDR2 SYGVNS. The CDR3 covers 15 residues. The CDR3 nucleotides read TGTGCCAGCAGTCCGGGGACAGGGCTGGATGAAAAACTGTTTTTT. Protein: CASSPGTGLDEKLFF.

The gene calls are TRBV3-1 and TRBJ2-1; TRBD2 agrees at 8 bases. Germline V gene sequence: CDR1 LGHDT, CDR2 YNNKEL (reference sequence). Losses at the gene ends were 1 base for V and 2 bases for J; bases not matched to a gene: 1. The CDR3 covers 15 residues. CDR3 amino acids: CASSQGGLAYNEQFF. CDR3 nucleotide sequence: TGTGCCAGCAGCCAAGGGGGACTAGCCTACAATGAGCAGTTCTTC.

This rearrangement joins TRBV4-1 to TRBJ2-1; perhaps D is TRBD1 or TRBD2 (5 bases each). Trimming took off 0 bases at V and 0 bases at J, with 15 bases between the two ends. CDR3 length: 18 residues. Germline CDR1 reads MGHRA; CDR2 reads YSYEKL. CDR3 sequence: CASSQDWGTRGSYNEQFF. The CDR3 DNA reads TGCGCCAGCAGCCAAGATTGGGGGACGAGGGGCTCCTACAATGAGCAGTTCTTC.

This clonotype was observed at least ten times. This sequence joins TRBV4-1 and TRBJ2-2; a possible D gene is TRBD1 (6 bases). Per the germline V gene, CDR1 is MGHRA and CDR2 is YSYEKL. Deletions cut 2 bases from V and 6 bases from J, with 10 bases between. CDR3 length: 14 residues. Here the CDR3 reads CASSQTGYAGELFF. DNA for the CDR3: TGCGCCAGCAGCCAAACAGGGTATGCCGGGGAGCTGTTTTTT.

V and J are TRBV9 and TRBJ2-1; D is possibly TRBD2 (5 bases). Deletions cut 0 bases from V and 7 bases from J, with 11 bases between. The CDR3 is 14 residues long. Looked up from germline, CDR1 is SGDLS and CDR2 is YYNGEE. The CDR3 here is CASSVGASFNEQFF. Here the CDR3 DNA reads TGTGCCAGCAGCGTAGGTGCTAGCTTTAATGAGCAGTTCTTC. The full variable domain, in which reference TRBV9 and TRBJ2-1 provide the parts outside the CDR3, is DSGVTQTPKHLITATGQRVTLRCSPRSGDLSVYWYQQSLDQGLQFLIQYYNGEERAKGNILERFSAQQFPDLHSELNLSSLELGDSALYFCASSVGASFNEQFFGPGTRLTVL.

Ten or more counts support this clonotype. This rearrangement joins TRBV10-2 to TRBJ1-5; 8 bases align to TRBD1. Trimming removed 6 bases from V and 5 bases from J; junction bases left unmatched: 6. CDR1 WSHSY and CDR2 SAAADI come from the germline V gene. The CDR3 length is 14 residues. The CDR3 spells CASSEGTGYQPQHF. Here the CDR3 DNA reads TGCGCCAGCAGCGAAGGGACAGGATATCAGCCCCAGCATTTT.

V gene TRBV7-8 combines with J gene TRBJ1-2; D ambiguous. Trimming took off 5 bases at V and 8 bases at J, with 15 bases between the two ends. The CDR3 loop spans 13 amino acids. From germline, CDR1 is SGHVS and CDR2 FQNEAQ. The CDR3 DNA sequence: TGTGCCAGCAGCCCCGGACTCAGATTGGGCTACACCTTC. Translation gives CASSPGLRLGYTF.

The table lists this clonotype with many counts. V gene TRBV5-1 combines with J gene TRBJ1-4; D not resolved. Germline V gene lookup returns CDR1 SGHRS and CDR2 YFSETQ. The CDR3 runs to 13 residues. V was cut by 3 bases and J by 6 bases, with 9 bases left in between. This CDR3 is CASSSDSYEKLFF. The CDR3, as DNA: TGCGCCAGCAGCTCGGACTCCTATGAAAAACTGTTTTTT.

V and J are TRBV6-2 or TRBV6-3 and TRBJ2-2, with 11 bases fitting TRBD2. The length of the CDR3 is 18 residues. Per the germline V gene, CDR1 is MNHEY and CDR2 is SVGEGT. The J segment lost 5 bases and the V segment lost 5 bases, leaving 13 bases of the junction unmatched. The chain's CDR3 is CASSPHGSGRARTGELFF. DNA of the CDR3: TGTGCCAGCAGTCCCCACGGTAGCGGGAGGGCTCGAACCGGGGAGCTGTTTTTT.

There are many counts of this clonotype. The chain carries TRBV6-2 or TRBV6-3 and TRBJ2-7, with D perhaps assigned TRBD1 or TRBD2 (5 bases each). V lost 4 bases to trimming and J lost 5 bases, with 6 bases between them. Germline-derived CDR1 and CDR2 are MNHEY and SVGEGT. The CDR3 is 11 amino acids. The CDR3 coding sequence is TGTGCCAGCAGTTCGGGGCACGAGCAGTACTTC. Translation: CASSSGHEQYF.

Many counts were recorded for this clonotype. The genes are TRBV27 and TRBJ1-2; D not certain. V gave up 6 bases and J gave up 4 bases, with 12 bases separating them. CDR1 is MNHEY, CDR2 SMNVEV, per germline (reference sequence). The CDR3 has 13 residues. This chain's CDR3 is CASSSTPSYGYTF. The CDR3 DNA sequence: TGTGCCAGCAGCTCCACACCAAGCTATGGCTACACCTTC.

This chain uses TRBV7-9 with TRBJ2-1; D is unresolved. V dropped 5 bases and J dropped 7 bases, with 9 bases sitting between them. The CDR3 has 12 residues. Germline loops: CDR1 SEHNR, CDR2 FQNEAQ (reference sequence). The CDR3 nucleotides read TGTGCCAGCAGCCCCGGGTGGAATGAGCAGTTCTTC. It yields the protein CASSPGWNEQFF.

This clonotype was seen repeatedly, ten times or more. The CDR3 here is CASSGLGSRETQYF. CDR3 bases: TGTGCCAGCAGTGGCCTGGGATCGAGGGAGACCCAGTACTTC. The rearrangement links TRBV25-1 to TRBJ2-5; D not certain. This CDR3 is built from 14 residues. Trimming removed 4 bases from V and 5 bases from J, with 14 bases in between. Per the germline V gene, CDR1 is MGHDK and CDR2 is SYGVNS.

This clonotype was seen many times. CDR3 region: CASRMGLAEDTQYF. The DNA for the CDR3 is TGTGCCAGCAGAATGGGACTAGCAGAAGATACGCAGTATTTT. The rearrangement joins TRBV2 to TRBJ2-3, with 9 bases fitting TRBD2. Germline V gene lookup returns CDR1 SNHLY and CDR2 FYNNEI. The CDR3 length is 14 residues. Trimming removed 6 bases from V and 5 bases from J; junction bases left unmatched: 6.

This clonotype was detected many times. The rearrangement uses TRBV3-1 and TRBJ2-7, with 7 bases aligning to TRBD2. This CDR3 spans 14 amino acids. J lost 4 bases, V lost 11 bases, and 14 bases had no gene match. The germline gives CDR1 LGHDT, CDR2 YNNKEL (reference sequence). The CDR3 reads CAVAREAGSYEQYF. CDR3 bases: TGTGCCGTTGCGAGGGAAGCGGGAAGTTACGAGCAGTACTTC.

V is TRBV4-2 and J is TRBJ2-1; a weak D match, TRBD2 (6 bases). This CDR3 has 16 amino acids. Trimming shortened V by 0 bases and J by 8 bases, and 17 bases separated the two germline ends. From germline, CDR1 is LGHNA and CDR2 YNFKEQ. The CDR3 region is CASSQDRVAAFHEQFF. The CDR3 coding sequence is TGTGCCAGCAGCCAAGATCGGGTAGCGGCCTTCCATGAGCAGTTCTTC.

The gene calls are TRBV14 and TRBJ2-7; TRBD2 aligns across 12 bases. The V segment lost 6 bases and the J segment 4 bases; nucleotides outside the gene matches: 4. Germline lookup yields CDR1 SGHDN and CDR2 FVKESK. This CDR3 is built from 14 residues. The CDR3 nucleotides are TGTGCCAGCAGTCCGGGACTAGCGGGTTACGAGCAGTACTTC. It encodes CASSPGLAGYEQYF.

This clonotype was recorded a few times. V usage is TRBV18 and J usage is TRBJ1-1; D not resolved. V lost 3 bases, J lost 7 bases, and 9 bases lay in between. This CDR3 has 12 residues. The germline gives CDR1 KGHSH, CDR2 LQKENI. The CDR3 DNA is TGTGCCAGCTCACCGTCTATGGGTGAAGCTTTCTTT. Its protein product is CASSPSMGEAFF.

The rearrangement uses TRBV6-5 and TRBJ2-5; the D gene is possibly TRBD2 (5 bases). V was clipped by 5 bases and J by 6 bases, with 19 bases between them. Per germline, CDR1 MNHEY and CDR2 SVGAGI. There are 15 residues in the CDR3. The CDR3 reads CASSPQLAERQTQYF. As DNA, the CDR3 is TGTGCCAGCAGTCCCCAGCTAGCTGAGAGGCAGACCCAGTACTTC.

V gene TRBV28 combines with J gene TRBJ1-1; 7 positions agree with TRBD1. J gave up 10 bases and V 3 bases, and 11 bases lay outside the gene matches. Germline assignment: CDR1 MDHEN and CDR2 SYDVKM. This CDR3 region has 14 residues. CDR3 bases: TGTGCCAGCAGTTTGGTTGGTTGGTCAGGGGGAGCTTTCTTT. This sequence encodes CASSLVGWSGGAFF.

This clonotype occurred a few times. This chain links TRBV5-1 with TRBJ2-7, with D tentatively TRBD1 or TRBD2 (5 bases each). This CDR3 region has 13 residues. V lost 4 bases, J lost 6 bases, and 14 bases lay in between. Germline CDR1 reads SGHRS; CDR2 reads YFSETQ. The CDR3 DNA reads TGCGCCAGCAGCCGGGACGGAACAGGCGAGCAGTACTTC. Protein product: CASSRDGTGEQYF.

In this sample, this clonotype turned up a few times. The chain joins TRBV18 to TRBJ2-7; TRBD1 matches at 8 bases. The V gene's germline CDR1 is KGHSH and CDR2 LQKENI. The CDR3 contains 18 residues. J gave up 0 bases and V 1 base, and 11 bases lay outside the gene matches. The CDR3 spells CASSPLGSGQVSSYEQYF. The CDR3 nucleotides read TGTGCCAGCTCACCACTAGGGTCGGGACAGGTCAGCTCCTACGAGCAGTACTTC.

The gene calls are TRBV18 and TRBJ2-5; 8 bases match TRBD2. V gave up 4 bases and J gave up 4 bases; unmatched junction bases: 8. The CDR3 is made up of 15 amino acids. Germline CDR1 is KGHSH and CDR2 is LQKENI. The CDR3 DNA follows: TGTGCCAGCTCACTTACTAGCGGCAGTGGAGAGACCCAGTACTTC. Protein: CASSLTSGSGETQYF. The variable domain in full, completed from reference TRBV18 and TRBJ2-5, reads NAGVMQNPRHLVRRRGQEARLRCSPMKGHSHVYWYRQLPEEGLKFMVYLQKENIIDESGMPKERFSAEFPKEGPSILRIQQVVRGDSAAYFCASSLTSGSGETQYFGPGTRLLVL.

The sample holds many counts of this clonotype. The rearrangement uses TRBV5-1 and TRBJ2-2; D is possibly TRBD1 or TRBD2 (5 bases each). Looked up from germline, CDR1 is SGHRS and CDR2 is YFSETQ. Trimming cost V 0 bases and J 2 bases, with 11 bases left between them. This CDR3 contains 16 residues. The chain's CDR3 is CASSLAGTVNTGELFF. The CDR3 region has the DNA TGCGCCAGCAGCTTGGCCGGGACCGTCAACACCGGGGAGCTGTTTTTT.